These 5 T cell receptor beta chains share one sample of origin, sequenced in a study of blood T cell repertoires in COVID-19. The assay was immunoSEQ multiplex PCR, and TCRdb's table has in-frame clones only and misses some. The data show about 330,000 clones, roughly 90% seen once. Sequencing used PBMCs or T cells enriched from blood (not recorded which). The source is a woman in her 30s who had recovered from COVID-19.

The J gene is TRBJ2-7, the V gene TRBV19, with 7 nucleotides matching TRBD2. The CDR3 loop spans 14 amino acids. V shed 5 bases, J shed 2 bases, and the junction held 6 bases outside the gene matches. The germline V gene encodes CDR1 LNHDA and CDR2 SQIVND (reference sequence). CDR3 nucleotides: TGTGCCAGTAGTGCCCGACTAGCTGCCTACGAGCAGTACTTC. Amino acid sequence: CASSARLAAYEQYF.

The chain recombines TRBV24-1 with TRBJ2-7, with TRBD1 as a possible D gene (7 bases). The CDR3 runs to 15 residues. Trimming removed 4 bases at V and 3 bases at J, with 15 bases between. Germline-derived CDR1 and CDR2 are KGHDR and SFDVKD. CDR3 in amino acids: CATSEGQGGLYEQYF. CDR3 nucleotide sequence: TGTGCCACCAGTGAGGGTCAGGGGGGACTCTACGAGCAGTACTTC.

V usage is TRBV6-5 and J usage is TRBJ1-4; D uncertain. The V and J ends lost 2 bases and 0 bases respectively, with 7 bases between them. CDR1 and CDR2 (germline): MNHEY, SVGAGI. The CDR3 runs to 15 residues. The CDR3: CASSYGQSTNEKLFF. In DNA, the CDR3 is TGTGCCAGCAGTTACGGGCAGTCAACTAATGAAAAACTGTTTTTT.

Here the CDR3 reads CASSRPGQGTNNSPLHF. The CDR3 DNA follows: TGTGCCAGCAGCCGACCGGGACAGGGAACCAATAATTCACCCCTCCACTTT. The chain recombines TRBV3-1 (or the pseudogene TRBV3-2) with TRBJ1-6; TRBD1 matches 9 bases. V lost 4 bases, J lost 5 bases, and 9 bases stayed unmatched. The CDR3 runs to 17 residues. Looked up from germline, CDR1 is LGHDT and CDR2 is YNNKEL (reference sequence).

Note on this clone: This specimen includes other DNA sequences encoding the same CDR3. The chain carries TRBV14 and TRBJ1-2; TRBD1 aligns across 7 bases. V lost 1 base, J lost 2 bases, and 1 base stayed unmatched. Germline CDR1 SGHDN, CDR2 FVKESK. CDR3 length: 14 residues. CDR3 sequence (DNA): TGTGCCAGCAGCCAAGGGACAGGAAACTATGGCTACACCTTC. Translation gives CASSQGTGNYGYTF.